The text below deals with one T cell receptor beta chain. The data are from a study of blood T cell repertoires in COVID-19. The germline V gene has CDR1 SGHVS and CDR2 FQNEAQ. The V end was cut by 1 base, the J end by 4 bases, with 16 bases between. This CDR3 has 17 amino acids. Methods used by the authors: Nucleated cell counts were estimated from reference gene primer amplification. The repertoire was sequenced with immunoSEQ multiplex PCR; TCRdb's copy has only in-frame clones and lacks some. Clonal size and the V and J genes are those of that table, whereas D and trimming came from the DNA. The top ten hold 30% to 40% of the sample, which has more than 65,000 clones, roughly 85% seen once.

The sequencing input was peripheral blood. This chain uses TRBV7-8 with TRBJ2-2; a weak D match, TRBD2 (6 bases). This sequence was found in a woman in her sixties or seventies with acute or convalescent COVID-19. CDR3 amino acids: CASSLVSGQGGTGELFF. In nucleotides, the CDR3 is TGTGCCAGCAGCTTAGTATCCGGGCAGGGAGGCACCGGGGAGCTGTTTTTT. Based on the CDR3 plus reference TRBV7-8 and TRBJ2-2, the full variable domain is GAGVSQSPRYKVAKRGQDVALRCDPISGHVSLFWYQQALGQGPEFLTYFQNEAQLDKSGLPSDRFFAERPEGSVSTLKIQRTQQEDSAVYLCASSLVSGQGGTGELFFGEGSRLTVL.